A selection of T cell receptor beta chains follows, all from one sample in a study of T cells after yellow fever vaccination. Using its own MiXCR run on the 5' RACE reads, TCRdb lists one record per CDR3 protein. Here the sample spans 300,000 to 400,000 distinct CDR3 sequences, approximately 12% being singletons. The source was CD4+ T cells sorted from PBMCs, collected 15 days after the yellow fever booster vaccination. These receptors all stem from a man between 18 and 29 years old who received the YFV17D yellow fever vaccine. The CDR3 runs from the conserved cysteine through the conserved F or W. A D gene is named only where the DNA matches it firmly. Expanded clones get a size class; other rows say once, few or many, or leave the size out.

TRBJ1-2,many,NA,TRBV4-2,CASSQDPTSPGYGYTF,TGTGCCAGCAGCCAAGATCCGACCTCTCCCGGCTATGGCTACACCTTC
TRBJ2-5,NA,TRBD2,TRBV7-2,CASNTNGGLVETQYF,TGTGCCAGCAACACAAACGGGGGGTTGGTAGAGACCCAGTACTTC
TRBJ1-1,few,NA,TRBV21-1,CASTYPIVNTEAFF,TGTGCCAGCACTTACCCTATTGTAAACACTGAAGCTTTCTTT
TRBJ2-3,few,NA,TRBV18,CASSLAPADTDTQYF,TGTGCCAGCTCACTTGCTCCAGCGGACACAGATACGCAGTATTTT
TRBJ1-1,few,NA,TRBV6-1,CASRSGTRFLEAFF,TGTGCCAGCAGAAGCGGGACACGGTTTCTTGAGGCTTTCTTT
TRBJ1-1,many,NA,TRBV5-1,CASRLLAGANTEAFF,TGCGCCAGCAGGCTTTTAGCGGGGGCGAACACTGAAGCTTTCTTT
TRBJ2-7,NA,NA,TRBV29-1,CSVEIWQGRHEQYF,TGCAGCGTTGAAATATGGCAGGGCAGGCACGAGCAGTACTTC
TRBJ1-6,few,TRBD1,TRBV5-4,CASSEDRVVAPLHF,TGTGCCAGCAGCGAGGACAGGGTGGTGGCACCCCTCCACTTT
TRBJ2-7,few,NA,TRBV4-2,CASSQDLDFYEQYF,TGTGCCAGCAGCCAAGATTTGGATTTCTACGAGCAGTACTTC
TRBJ1-4,NA,NA,TRBV4-1,CASSQGQGPMGEKLFF,TGCGCCAGCAGCCAGGGGCAGGGGCCAATGGGTGAAAAACTGTTTTTT
TRBJ2-5,NA,TRBD1,TRBV7-2,CASSLGPGQGQETQYF,TGTGCCAGCAGCTTGGGTCCGGGACAGGGCCAAGAGACCCAGTACTTC
TRBJ2-7,NA,NA,TRBV30,CAWSRKYEQYF,TGTGCCTGGAGTAGGAAATACGAGCAGTACTTC
TRBJ2-5,many,TRBD1,TRBV20-1,CSAIATSGTGGGETQYF,TGCAGTGCTATCGCGACCTCGGGGACAGGGGGCGGCGAGACCCAGTACTTC
TRBJ2-2,NA,TRBD2,TRBV10-3,CAIGGGSAPNTGELFF,TGTGCCATCGGGGGAGGGTCAGCCCCGAACACCGGGGAGCTGTTTTTT
TRBJ1-2,NA,NA,TRBV3-1,CASSPLTGSAGYTF,TGTGCCAGCAGCCCACTTACAGGGTCGGCTGGCTACACCTTC
TRBJ1-3,NA,TRBD1,TRBV6-1,CAITQGSAGNTIYF,TGTGCCATCACACAGGGGAGTGCTGGAAACACCATATATTTT
TRBJ2-3,NA,TRBD2,TRBV9,CASTLTGGPDTQYF,TGTGCCAGCACCTTGACGGGGGGGCCAGATACGCAGTATTTT
TRBJ2-1,few,TRBD2,TRBV20-1,CSARGLVFHEQFF,TGCAGTGCTAGGGGACTAGTATTCCATGAGCAGTTCTTC
TRBJ2-4,NA,NA,TRBV2,CASSEGAGGVQYF,TGTGCCAGCAGTGAAGGAGCCGGAGGCGTTCAGTACTTC
TRBJ1-4,NA,TRBD1,TRBV12-3/TRBV12-4,CASSSSGTVYEKLFF,TGTGCCAGCAGTTCCTCCGGGACAGTATATGAAAAACTGTTTTTT
TRBJ2-3,few,NA,TRBV20-1,CSASGGAGGTDTQYF,TGCAGTGCTAGTGGGGGGGCCGGTGGCACAGATACGCAGTATTTT
TRBJ2-7,NA,NA,TRBV4-2,CASSLQGRVYEQYF,TGTGCCAGCAGCCTACAGGGACGGGTCTACGAGCAGTACTTC
TRBJ1-1,few,TRBD1,TRBV4-1,CASSQNLGQWTEAFF,TGCGCCAGCAGCCAAAATTTGGGACAGTGGACTGAAGCTTTCTTT